One T cell receptor beta chain is described in this entry. In the original workflow: Reference gene primers were amplified, and this amplification served to estimate nucleated cell counts. Clones were read by immunoSEQ multiplex PCR, and TCRdb kept only the in-frame ones, dropping some. The V and J calls and clone size are taken from that table; D and trimming were inferred from the DNA. Among 250,000 to 350,000 clones listed, 85% to 90% were seen once. While infection was still active, Seattle patients were enrolled and then followed longitudinally. The data were taken from a study of blood T cell repertoires in COVID-19. About the research overall: Samples taken during acute and convalescent COVID-19 were collected in the United States, Italy and Spain. PBMCs, B-cell-depleted T cells, or T cells provided the cDNA or gDNA that made up the material.

Germline V gene sequence: CDR1 LNHDA, CDR2 SQIVND (reference sequence). V gave up 3 bases and J gave up 10 bases, with 12 bases separating them. The CDR3 is 12 amino acids. This TCR was sampled from a woman aged 45 to 65 with COVID-19, enrolled during active disease. The V call is TRBV19, the J call TRBJ1-1, with D possibly matching TRBD1 (5 bases). Sequencing was performed on peripheral blood. DNA for the CDR3: TGTGCCAGTAGTATCTGGGGCTTGGGAGCTTTCTTT. This gives the protein CASSIWGLGAFF.